The clone carrying this T cell receptor (beta chain) was counted only a few times. No antigen is known for it. Sequenced with the Oncomine TCR Beta short-read assay was DNA taken from cultured CD4+ T cells. TCRdb re-derived calls from the PCR reads in MiXCR, one entry per CDR3 protein. The sample has more than 10,000 distinct CDR3 sequences, roughly two fifths seen once. This entry is derived from a study of vaccination and CD4 T cells after COVID-19. The overall study: Ranging from 14 to 241, the interval between dose two and post-vaccine sampling had a median of about 76 days. Overlapping SARS-CoV-2, HCoV-NL63, HCoV-OC43 and HCoV-229E spike peptides stimulated the cells.

The treatment here: approximately nine-day PBMC culture with coronavirus spike peptide pools or control peptides (ViraFEST assay). V was clipped by 7 bases and J by 6 bases, with 9 bases between them. The CDR3 is made up of 11 amino acids. The germline V gene has CDR1 MNHEY and CDR2 SVGEGT. Sequencing was performed on CD4+ T cells from blood, cultured in vitro. The clonotype comes from a human donor who had recovered from COVID-19. The chain employs TRBV6-2 or TRBV6-3 and TRBJ1-1; no clear D. Here the CDR3 reads CASTHGAEAFF. For the CDR3, the DNA is TGTGCCAGCACCCACGGGGCTGAAGCTTTCTTT.